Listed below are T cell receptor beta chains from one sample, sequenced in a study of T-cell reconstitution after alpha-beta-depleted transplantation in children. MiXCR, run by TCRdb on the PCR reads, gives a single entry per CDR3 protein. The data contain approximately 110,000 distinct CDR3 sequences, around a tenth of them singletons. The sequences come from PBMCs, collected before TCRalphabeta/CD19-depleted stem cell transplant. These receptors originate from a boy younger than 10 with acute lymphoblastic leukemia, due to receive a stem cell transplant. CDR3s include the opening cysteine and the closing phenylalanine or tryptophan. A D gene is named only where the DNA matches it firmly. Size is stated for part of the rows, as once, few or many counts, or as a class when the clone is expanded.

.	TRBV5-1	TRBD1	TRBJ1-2	CASSLGQGATGYTF	TGCGCCAGCAGCTTGGGACAGGGGGCTACTGGCTACACCTTC
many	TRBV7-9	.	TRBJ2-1	CASSRAPYNEQFF	TGTGCCAGCAGCCGGGCGCCGTACAATGAGCAGTTCTTC
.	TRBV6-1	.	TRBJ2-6	CASRQGGGANVLTF	TGTGCCAGCAGACAGGGCGGCGGGGCCAACGTCCTGACTTTC
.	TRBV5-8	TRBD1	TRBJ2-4	CASSPKETGGENIQYF	TGTGCCAGCAGCCCTAAGGAGACAGGGGGCGAAAACATTCAGTACTTC
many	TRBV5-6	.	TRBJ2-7	CASSFGSRLDYEQYF	TGTGCCAGCAGCTTCGGTTCGCGCCTGGACTACGAGCAGTACTTC
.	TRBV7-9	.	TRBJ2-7	CASSRQKGAYEQYF	TGTGCCAGCAGCCGACAAAAGGGAGCCTACGAGCAGTACTTC
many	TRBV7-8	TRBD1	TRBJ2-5	CASSFGTAQETQYF	TGTGCCAGCAGCTTCGGGACAGCCCAAGAGACCCAGTACTTC
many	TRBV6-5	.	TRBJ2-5	CASSYSSPRGETQYF	TGTGCCAGCAGTTACTCGAGCCCGAGAGGAGAGACCCAGTACTTC
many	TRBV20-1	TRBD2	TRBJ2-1	CSARDPGLAGYNEQFF	TGCAGTGCTAGGGACCCCGGACTAGCGGGGTACAATGAGCAGTTCTTC
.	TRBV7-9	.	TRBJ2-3	CASSFGDTQYF	TGTGCCAGCAGCTTCGGGGATACGCAGTATTTT
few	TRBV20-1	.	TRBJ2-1	CSSKRDLHNEQFF	TGCAGTTCCAAGCGAGACCTCCACAATGAGCAGTTCTTC
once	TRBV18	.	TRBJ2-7	CASSPQAEPYEQYF	TGTGCCAGCTCACCTCAGGCAGAACCCTACGAGCAGTACTTC
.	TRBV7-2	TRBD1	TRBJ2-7	CASRGRDRAPYEQYF	TGTGCCAGCAGAGGGCGGGACAGGGCGCCCTACGAGCAGTACTTC
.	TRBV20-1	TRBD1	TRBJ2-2	CSVTHRDRGISGELFF	TGCAGTGTTACCCACCGGGACAGGGGCATCTCCGGGGAGCTGTTTTTT
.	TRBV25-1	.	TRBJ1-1	CASSEYLRDQAFF	TGTGCCAGCAGTGAATATTTGAGAGATCAAGCTTTCTTT
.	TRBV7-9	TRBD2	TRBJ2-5	CASSSGTSGWTQYF	TGTGCCAGCAGCTCCGGGACTAGCGGGTGGACCCAGTACTTC
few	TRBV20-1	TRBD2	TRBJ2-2	CSARDPSGLAAGELFF	TGCAGTGCTAGAGATCCTTCGGGACTAGCGGCCGGGGAGCTGTTTTTT
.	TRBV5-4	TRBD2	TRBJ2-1	CASSLPLAGVRNEQFF	TGTGCCAGCAGCTTGCCGCTAGCGGGAGTGCGGAATGAGCAGTTCTTC
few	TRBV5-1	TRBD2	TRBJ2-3	CASSTGLAGADTQYF	TGCGCCAGCAGCACCGGACTAGCGGGAGCAGATACGCAGTATTTT
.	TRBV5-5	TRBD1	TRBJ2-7	CASSSLVGQGLSYEQYF	TGTGCCAGCAGCTCTCTAGTGGGACAGGGCCTCTCCTACGAGCAGTACTTC
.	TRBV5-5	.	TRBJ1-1	CASSSLSRGDTEAFF	TGTGCCAGCAGCTCGCTGTCGCGGGGGGACACTGAAGCTTTCTTT
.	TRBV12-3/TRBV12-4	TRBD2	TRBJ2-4	CASSFLAGGGKNIQYF	TGTGCCAGCAGTTTCTTAGCGGGAGGGGGCAAAAACATTCAGTACTTC
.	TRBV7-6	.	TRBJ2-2	CASSLEVGSTGELFF	TGTGCCAGCAGCTTAGAAGTAGGGAGCACCGGGGAGCTGTTTTTT
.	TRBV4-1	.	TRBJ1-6	CASSQDRGGSPLHF	TGCGCCAGCAGCCAAGACAGGGGAGGTTCACCCCTCCACTTT
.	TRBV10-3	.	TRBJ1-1	CAISDRTEAFF	TGTGCCATCAGCGACCGTACTGAAGCTTTCTTT
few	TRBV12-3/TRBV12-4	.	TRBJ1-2	CASSPGGRGNYGYTF	TGTGCCAGCAGTCCGGGGGGCAGGGGTAACTATGGCTACACCTTC
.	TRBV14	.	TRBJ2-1	CASSQSGSSSYNEQFF	TGTGCCAGCAGCCAGTCGGGTTCGAGCTCCTACAATGAGCAGTTCTTC
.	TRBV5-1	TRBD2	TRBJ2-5	CASSYGVAGTTSLQETQYF	TGCGCCAGCAGCTATGGAGTAGCGGGAACCACAAGCCTCCAAGAGACCCAGTACTTC
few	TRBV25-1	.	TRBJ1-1	CASNSDLRLGATNTEAFF	TGTGCCAGCAACTCCGATCTCAGATTAGGGGCCACGAACACTGAAGCTTTCTTT
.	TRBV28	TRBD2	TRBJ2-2	CASSSWGLGKAGDTGELFF	TGTGCCAGCAGTTCCTGGGGACTAGGCAAAGCCGGAGACACCGGGGAGCTGTTTTTT
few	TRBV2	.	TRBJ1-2	CASSEQLGQGYGYTF	TGTGCCAGCAGCGAACAGCTGGGCCAGGGCTATGGCTACACCTTC
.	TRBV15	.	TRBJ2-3	CATSRDLADTQYF	TGTGCCACCAGCAGAGATCTAGCAGATACGCAGTATTTT
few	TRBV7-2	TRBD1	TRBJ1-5	CASSSHPQGVRQPQHF	TGTGCCAGCAGCTCTCATCCTCAGGGGGTGCGTCAGCCCCAGCATTTT
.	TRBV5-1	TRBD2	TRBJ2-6	CASSWTSGSPGANVLTF	TGCGCCAGCAGCTGGACTAGCGGGAGTCCTGGGGCCAACGTCCTGACTTTC
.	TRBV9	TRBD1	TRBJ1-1	CASSATGQASGEAFF	TGTGCCAGCAGTGCGACTGGACAGGCCAGCGGTGAAGCTTTCTTT
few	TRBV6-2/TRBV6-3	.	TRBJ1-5	CASSTQGYQPQHF	TGTGCCAGCAGTACTCAGGGGTACCAGCCCCAGCATTTT
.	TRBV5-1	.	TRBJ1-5	CASSLRPDSNQPQHF	TGCGCCAGCAGCTTGAGACCTGATAGCAATCAGCCCCAGCATTTT
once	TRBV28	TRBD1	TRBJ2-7	CASSFRTGYEQYF	TGTGCCAGCAGTTTTAGGACAGGGTACGAGCAGTACTTC
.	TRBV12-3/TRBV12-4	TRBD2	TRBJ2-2	CASRGFGGVSNTGELFF	TGTGCCAGCAGGGGATTTGGGGGGGTTTCGAACACCGGGGAGCTGTTTTTT
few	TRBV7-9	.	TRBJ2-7	CASSLVQGTDEQYF	TGTGCCAGCAGCTTAGTGCAGGGAACGGACGAGCAGTACTTC
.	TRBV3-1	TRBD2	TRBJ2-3	CASSRSGRGGTDTQYF	TGTGCCAGCAGTAGAAGCGGGAGGGGAGGCACAGATACGCAGTATTTT
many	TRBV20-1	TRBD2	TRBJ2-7	CSARSSGSSEQYF	TGCAGTGCTAGATCCAGCGGGAGCTCCGAGCAGTACTTC
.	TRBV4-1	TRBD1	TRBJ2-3	CASSLLGQRFADTQYF	TGCGCCAGCAGCCTTCTGGGACAGAGATTTGCAGATACGCAGTATTTT
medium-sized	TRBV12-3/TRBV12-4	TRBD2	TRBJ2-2	CASSLALAGWTGELFF	TGTGCCAGCAGTTTAGCGCTAGCGGGATGGACCGGGGAGCTGTTTTTT
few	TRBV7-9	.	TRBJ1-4	CASSPRDQARFEKLFF	TGTGCCAGCAGCCCCAGGGACCAGGCCCGTTTTGAAAAACTGTTTTTT
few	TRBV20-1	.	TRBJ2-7	CSASSELAKSYEQYF	TGCAGTGCTAGCAGCGAACTAGCTAAGTCCTACGAGCAGTACTTC
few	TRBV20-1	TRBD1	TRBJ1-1	CSATPWDSPNTEAFF	TGCAGTGCTACCCCGTGGGACAGTCCAAACACTGAAGCTTTCTTT